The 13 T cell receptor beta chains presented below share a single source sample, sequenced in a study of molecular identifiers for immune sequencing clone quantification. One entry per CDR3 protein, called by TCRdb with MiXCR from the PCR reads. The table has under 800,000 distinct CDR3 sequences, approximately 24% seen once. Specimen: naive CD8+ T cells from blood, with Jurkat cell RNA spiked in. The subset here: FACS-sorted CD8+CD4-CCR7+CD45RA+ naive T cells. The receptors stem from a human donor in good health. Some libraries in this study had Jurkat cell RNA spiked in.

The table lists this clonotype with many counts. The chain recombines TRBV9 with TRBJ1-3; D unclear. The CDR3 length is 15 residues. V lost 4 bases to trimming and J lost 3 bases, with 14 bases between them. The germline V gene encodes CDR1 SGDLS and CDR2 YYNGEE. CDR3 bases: TGTGCCAGCAGCCACGGGGAGGGTGGTGGAAACACCATATATTTT. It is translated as CASSHGEGGGNTIYF.

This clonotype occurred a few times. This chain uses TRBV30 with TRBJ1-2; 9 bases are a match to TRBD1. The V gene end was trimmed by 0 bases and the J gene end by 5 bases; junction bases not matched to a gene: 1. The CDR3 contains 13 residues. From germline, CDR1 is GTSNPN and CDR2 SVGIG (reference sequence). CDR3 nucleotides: TGTGCCTGGAGTGTAGGACAGGGGTATGGCTACACCTTC. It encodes CAWSVGQGYGYTF.

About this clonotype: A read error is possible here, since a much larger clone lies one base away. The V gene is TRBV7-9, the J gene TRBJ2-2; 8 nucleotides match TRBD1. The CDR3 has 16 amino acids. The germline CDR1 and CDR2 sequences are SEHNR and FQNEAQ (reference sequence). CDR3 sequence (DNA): TGTGCCAGCAGCTCGTCGGGACAGGTGAACACCGGGGACCTGTTTTTT. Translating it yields CASSSSGQVNTGDLFF.

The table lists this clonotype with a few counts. CDR3 bases: TGTGCCAGCAGGACAGATGACAGGGAGTTCTTC. Translation: CASRTDDREFF. The chain carries TRBV6-2 or TRBV6-3 and TRBJ2-1, with 7 nucleotides matching TRBD1. In germline, CDR1 is MNHEY, CDR2 SVGEGT. CDR3 size: 11 residues. J was trimmed by 14 bases and V by 6 bases; bases with no gene match: 7.

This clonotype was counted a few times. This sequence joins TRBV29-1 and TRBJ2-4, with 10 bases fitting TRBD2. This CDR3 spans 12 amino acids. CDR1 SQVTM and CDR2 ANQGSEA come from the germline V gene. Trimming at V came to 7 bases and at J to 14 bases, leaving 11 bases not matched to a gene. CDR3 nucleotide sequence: TGCAGCGCCTTCGGACTAGCGGAGACCGAGTACTTC. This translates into CSAFGLAETEYF.

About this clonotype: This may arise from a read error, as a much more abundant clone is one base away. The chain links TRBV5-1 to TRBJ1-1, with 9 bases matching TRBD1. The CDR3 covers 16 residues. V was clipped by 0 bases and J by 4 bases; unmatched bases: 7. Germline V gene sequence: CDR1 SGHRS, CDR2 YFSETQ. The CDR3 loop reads CASSLGRDRAPTEAFF. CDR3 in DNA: TGCGCCAGCAGCTTGGGACGGGACAGGGCGCCCACTGAAGCTTTCTTT.

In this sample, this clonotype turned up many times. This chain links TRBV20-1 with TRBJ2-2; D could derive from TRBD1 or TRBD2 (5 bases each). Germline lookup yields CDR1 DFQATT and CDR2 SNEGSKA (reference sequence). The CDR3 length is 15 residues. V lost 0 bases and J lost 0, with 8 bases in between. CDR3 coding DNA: TGCAGTGCTAGAGATCTGGGGGCGAACACCGGGGAGCTGTTTTTT. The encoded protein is CSARDLGANTGELFF.

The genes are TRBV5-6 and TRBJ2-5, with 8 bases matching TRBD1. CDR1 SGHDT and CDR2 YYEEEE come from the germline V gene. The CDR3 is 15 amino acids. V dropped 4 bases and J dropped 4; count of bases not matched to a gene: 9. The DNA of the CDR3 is TGTGCCAGCAGCCATGAACTCCAGGGGGCAGAGACCCAGTACTTC. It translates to CASSHELQGAETQYF.

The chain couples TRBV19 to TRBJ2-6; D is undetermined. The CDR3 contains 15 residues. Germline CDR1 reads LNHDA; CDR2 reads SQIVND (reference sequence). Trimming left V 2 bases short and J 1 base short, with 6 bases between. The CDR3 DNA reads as TGTGCCAGTAGTATACCCGATTCTGGGGCCAACGTCCTGACTTTC. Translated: CASSIPDSGANVLTF. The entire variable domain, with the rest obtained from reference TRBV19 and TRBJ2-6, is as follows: DGGITQSPKYLFRKEGQNVTLSCEQNLNHDAMYWYRQDPGQGLRLIYYSQIVNDFQKGDIAEGYSVSREKKESFPLTVTSAQKNPTAFYLCASSIPDSGANVLTFGAGSRLTVL.

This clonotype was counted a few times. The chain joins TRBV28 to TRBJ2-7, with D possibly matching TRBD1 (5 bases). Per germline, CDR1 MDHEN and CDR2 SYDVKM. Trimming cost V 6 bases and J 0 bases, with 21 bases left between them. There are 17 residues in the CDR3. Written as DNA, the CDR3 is TGTGCCAGCAGCCAAGAGTGGCAGGGATTAAGCTCCTACGAGCAGTACTTC. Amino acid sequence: CASSQEWQGLSSYEQYF. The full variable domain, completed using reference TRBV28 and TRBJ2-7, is DVKVTQSSRYLVKRTGEKVFLECVQDMDHENMFWYRQDPGLGLRLIYFSYDVKMKEKGDIPEGYSVSREKKERFSLILESASTNQTSMYLCASSQEWQGLSSYEQYFGPGTRLTVT.

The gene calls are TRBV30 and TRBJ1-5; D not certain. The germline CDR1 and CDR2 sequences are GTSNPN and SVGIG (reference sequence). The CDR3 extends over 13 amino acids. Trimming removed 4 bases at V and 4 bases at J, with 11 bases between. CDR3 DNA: TGTGCCTGGACCCACGGGGTAAATCAGCCCCAGCATTTT. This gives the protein CAWTHGVNQPQHF.

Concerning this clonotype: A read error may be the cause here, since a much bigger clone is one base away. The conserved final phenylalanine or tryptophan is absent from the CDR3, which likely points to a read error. CDR3 sequence reads: CASSYSLAEQYL. CDR3 coding DNA: TGTGCCAGCAGTTACTCGCTGGCCGAGCAGTACCTC. This chain joins TRBV6-6 and TRBJ2-7, with D uncertain. Per the germline V gene, CDR1 is MNHNY and CDR2 is SVGAGI (reference sequence). Trimming pared 0 bases from V and 6 bases from J, leaving 6 bases between. The CDR3 has 12 residues.

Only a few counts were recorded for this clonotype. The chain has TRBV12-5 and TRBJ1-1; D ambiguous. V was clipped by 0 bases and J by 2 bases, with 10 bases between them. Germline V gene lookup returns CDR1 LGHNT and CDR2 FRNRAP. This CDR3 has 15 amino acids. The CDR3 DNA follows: TGTGCTAGTGGTTTGGTACACGCGGGAAACACTGAAGCTTTCTTT. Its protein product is CASGLVHAGNTEAFF.